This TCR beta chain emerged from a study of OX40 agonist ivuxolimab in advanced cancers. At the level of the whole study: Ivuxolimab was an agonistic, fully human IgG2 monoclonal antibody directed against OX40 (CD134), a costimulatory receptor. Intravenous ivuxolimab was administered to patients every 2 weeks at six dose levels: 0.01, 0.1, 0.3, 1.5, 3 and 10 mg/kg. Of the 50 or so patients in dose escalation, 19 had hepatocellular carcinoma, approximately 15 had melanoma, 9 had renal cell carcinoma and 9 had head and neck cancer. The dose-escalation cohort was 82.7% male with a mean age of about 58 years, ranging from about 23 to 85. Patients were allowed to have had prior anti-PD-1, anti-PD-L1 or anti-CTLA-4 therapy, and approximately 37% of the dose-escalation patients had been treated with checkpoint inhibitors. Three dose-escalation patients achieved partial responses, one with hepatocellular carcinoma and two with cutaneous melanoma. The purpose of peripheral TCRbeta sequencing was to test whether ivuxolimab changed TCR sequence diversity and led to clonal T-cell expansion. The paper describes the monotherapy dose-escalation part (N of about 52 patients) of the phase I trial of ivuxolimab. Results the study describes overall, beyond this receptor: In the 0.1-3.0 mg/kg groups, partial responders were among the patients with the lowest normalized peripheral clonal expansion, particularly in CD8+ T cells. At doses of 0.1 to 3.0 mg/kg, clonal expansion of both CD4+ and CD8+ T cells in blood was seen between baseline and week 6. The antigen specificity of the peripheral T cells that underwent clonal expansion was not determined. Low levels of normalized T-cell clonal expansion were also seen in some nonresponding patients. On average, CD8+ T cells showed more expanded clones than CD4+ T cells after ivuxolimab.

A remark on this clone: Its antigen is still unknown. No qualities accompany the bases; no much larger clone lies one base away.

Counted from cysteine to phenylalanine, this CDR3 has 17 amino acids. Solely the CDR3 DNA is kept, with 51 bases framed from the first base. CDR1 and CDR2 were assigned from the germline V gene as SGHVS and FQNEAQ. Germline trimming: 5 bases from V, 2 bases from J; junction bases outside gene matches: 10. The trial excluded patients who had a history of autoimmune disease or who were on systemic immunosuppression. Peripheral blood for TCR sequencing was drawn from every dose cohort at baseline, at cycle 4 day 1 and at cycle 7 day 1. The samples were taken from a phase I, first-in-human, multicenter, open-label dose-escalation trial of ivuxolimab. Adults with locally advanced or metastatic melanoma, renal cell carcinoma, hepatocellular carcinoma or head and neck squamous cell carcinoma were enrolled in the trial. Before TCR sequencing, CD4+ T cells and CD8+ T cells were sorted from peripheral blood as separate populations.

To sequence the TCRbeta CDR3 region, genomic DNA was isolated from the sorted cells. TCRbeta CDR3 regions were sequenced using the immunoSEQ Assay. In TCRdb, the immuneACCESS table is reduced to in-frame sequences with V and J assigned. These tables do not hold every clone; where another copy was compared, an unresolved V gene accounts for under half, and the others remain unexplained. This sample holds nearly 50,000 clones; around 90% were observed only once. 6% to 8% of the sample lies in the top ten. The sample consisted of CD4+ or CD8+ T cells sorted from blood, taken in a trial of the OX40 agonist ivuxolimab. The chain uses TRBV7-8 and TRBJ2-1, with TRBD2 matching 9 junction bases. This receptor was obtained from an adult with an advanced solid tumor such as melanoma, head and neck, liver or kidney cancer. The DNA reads TGTGCCAGCAGCAGGGGGGTAGCGGGGGCCCCCTACAATGAGCAGTTCTTC. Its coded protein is CASSRGVAGAPYNEQFF.